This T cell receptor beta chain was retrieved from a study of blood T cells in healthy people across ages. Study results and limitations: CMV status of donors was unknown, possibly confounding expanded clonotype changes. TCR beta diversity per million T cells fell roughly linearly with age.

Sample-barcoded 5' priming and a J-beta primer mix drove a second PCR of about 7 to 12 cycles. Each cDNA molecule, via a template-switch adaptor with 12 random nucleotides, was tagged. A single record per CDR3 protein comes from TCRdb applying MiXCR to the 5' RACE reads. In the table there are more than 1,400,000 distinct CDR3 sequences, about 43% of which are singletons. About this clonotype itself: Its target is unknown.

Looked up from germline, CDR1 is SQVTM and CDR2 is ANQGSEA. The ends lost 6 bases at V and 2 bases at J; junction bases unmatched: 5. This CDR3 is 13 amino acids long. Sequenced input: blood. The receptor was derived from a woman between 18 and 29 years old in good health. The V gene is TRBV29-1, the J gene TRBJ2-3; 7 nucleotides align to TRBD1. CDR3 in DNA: TGCAGCGTAAAGACAGGGAACACAGATACGCAGTATTTT. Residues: CSVKTGNTDTQYF.